The clone carrying this TCR beta chain was seen only a few times. The entry originates in a study of shared clonotypes between healthy human individuals. Germline loops: CDR1 SGHDN, CDR2 FVKESK. Trimming cost V 4 bases and J 4 bases, with 8 bases left between them. CDR3 length: 12 residues. Profiled with immunoSEQ multiplex PCR; TCRdb holds only in-frame clones, not every one. The table has fewer than 200,000 clones, approximately 61% seen once. The sequence was obtained from a man aged 25-40 years in good health. Specimen: memory CD4+ T cells sorted from blood. Subset meaning: CD45RA-negative fraction. This chain links TRBV14 with TRBJ2-7; D not certain. CDR3 DNA: TGTGCCAGCAGCCGGTCCCCTTACGAGCAGTACTTC. This sequence encodes CASSRSPYEQYF.